This passage covers 28 T cell receptor beta chains from one sample sequenced in a study of blood T cells in healthy people across ages. A second PCR, run for about 7 to 11 cycles, used a sample-barcoded 5' primer plus a J-beta primer mix. From the 5' RACE reads, TCRdb called clonotypes with MiXCR, one entry per CDR3 protein. The sample carries about 1.4 million distinct CDR3 sequences, roughly 59% recorded once. The sequenced sample was blood. These receptors were obtained from a young man in good health.

V is TRBV4-1 and J is TRBJ1-5; the D is unclear. V lost 3 bases, J lost 0 bases, and 9 bases lay in between. In germline, CDR1 is MGHRA, CDR2 YSYEKL. This CDR3 comprises 15 residues. The CDR3 DNA reads as TGCGCCAGCAGCCATACGGGGAATAGCAATCAGCCCCAGCATTTT. It encodes CASSHTGNSNQPQHF.

This clonotype was counted only a few times. V is TRBV20-1 and J is TRBJ2-3; TRBD2 is a possible D gene (5 bases). Trimming removed 2 bases at V and 6 bases at J, with 18 bases between. The CDR3 loop spans 15 amino acids. CDR1 DFQATT and CDR2 SNEGSKA come from the germline V gene (reference sequence). The CDR3 region is CSARNDEWERDTQYF. CDR3 in DNA: TGCAGTGCTAGAAACGACGAGTGGGAGCGGGATACGCAGTATTTT.

The chain couples TRBV12-3 or TRBV12-4 to TRBJ1-1, with 7 bases lining up with TRBD1. The V and J ends lost 7 bases and 8 bases, in that order; junction bases with no gene match: 7. This CDR3 is built from 12 residues. The CDR3 nucleotides read TGTGCCAGCACCGTTACAGGGGAGGAAGCTTTCTTT. Translation: CASTVTGEEAFF.

V gene TRBV27 combines with J gene TRBJ2-7, with D perhaps TRBD1 or TRBD2 (5 bases each). V was clipped by 4 bases and J by 6 bases, with 28 bases between them. The CDR3 is 18 residues long. Germline lookup yields CDR1 MNHEY and CDR2 SMNVEV (reference sequence). Here the CDR3 DNA reads TGTGCCAGCAGTTGGACTCTTGGGGTCGGGACCGAACAATCCGAGCAGTACTTC. Translated: CASSWTLGVGTEQSEQYF.

The chain combines TRBV6-5 with TRBJ2-5, with D unclear. TRBJ2-7 matches the DNA end more closely, so the J call is doubtful. This CDR3 contains 13 residues. Germline V gene lookup returns CDR1 MNHEY and CDR2 SVGAGI. CDR3 nucleotide sequence: TGTGCCAGCAGCCCCAATGCAATATACGAGCAGTACTTC. It codes for CASSPNAIYEQYF.

The V gene is TRBV7-9, the J gene TRBJ1-2; 8 nucleotides line up with TRBD1. The CDR3 contains 14 residues. V lost 5 bases and J lost 5; bases outside the gene matches: 7. Germline CDR1 reads SEHNR; CDR2 reads FQNEAQ (reference sequence). This CDR3 reads CASSRTGYMYGYTF. The CDR3 DNA is TGTGCCAGCAGCCGGACAGGGTATATGTATGGCTACACCTTC.

This clonotype appeared a few times. This chain joins TRBV7-9 and TRBJ2-5, with D hard to call. Trimming removed 1 base from V and 1 base from J, with 7 bases in between. Germline values: CDR1 SEHNR, CDR2 FQNEAQ (reference sequence). The CDR3 is 14 amino acids. CDR3 protein: CASSLEISQETQYF. For the CDR3, the DNA is TGTGCCAGCAGCTTAGAGATTAGCCAAGAGACCCAGTACTTC.

This clonotype was counted a few times. This chain connects TRBV29-1 to TRBJ1-2; 8 bases agree with TRBD1. There are 14 residues in the CDR3. V lost 4 bases, J lost 6 bases, and 10 bases stayed unmatched. CDR1 and CDR2 (germline): SQVTM, ANQGSEA. CDR3 region: CSVAHSQGEDGYTF. For the CDR3, the DNA is TGCAGCGTTGCCCATTCACAGGGGGAAGATGGCTACACCTTC.

This clonotype was seen more than once but under ten times. This sequence joins TRBV29-1 and TRBJ2-5, with D hard to call. CDR3 length: 14 amino acids. With 3 bases removed from V and 0 bases from J, the gap between germline ends came to 11 bases. From germline, CDR1 is SQVTM and CDR2 ANQGSEA. The CDR3 loop is CSVDLYHHQETQYF. The DNA of the CDR3 is TGCAGCGTTGATCTTTACCACCACCAAGAGACCCAGTACTTC.

The rearrangement links TRBV12-3 or TRBV12-4 to TRBJ2-3; 8 bases fit TRBD1. The CDR3 has 13 amino acids. V lost 9 bases, J lost 3 bases, and 5 bases stayed unmatched. The CDR3 here is CASQQGGTDTQYF. For the CDR3, the DNA is TGTGCCAGTCAACAGGGGGGTACAGATACGCAGTATTTT.

The chain links TRBV25-1 to TRBJ2-7; 11 bases are shared with TRBD2. Near its end, the DNA agrees better with TRBJ2-5, so the J call may be wrong. The CDR3 is 17 residues long. Germline V gene sequence: CDR1 MGHDK, CDR2 SYGVNS. The DNA for the CDR3 is TGTGCCAGCAGTGAGGGGGGACTAGCGGACTACGCTGGGACCCAGTACTTC. Residues: CASSEGGLADYAGTQYF.

The V and J genes are TRBV27 and TRBJ2-1, with 7 bases aligning to TRBD2. Germline V lookup: CDR1 MNHEY, CDR2 SMNVEV (reference sequence). V gave up 8 bases and J gave up 6 bases; unmatched junction bases: 16. The CDR3 totals 16 residues. Here the CDR3 DNA reads TGTGCCAGCGGTCGTGCGGTTACATGGGGGGGCAATGAGCAGTTCTTC. Translating it yields CASGRAVTWGGNEQFF.

The genes are TRBV10-3 and TRBJ2-5; D is unresolved. This CDR3 has 15 amino acids. The V gene lost 0 bases and the J gene lost 0 bases, with 8 bases spanning the gap. In germline, CDR1 is ENHRY, CDR2 SYGVKD. CDR3 sequence (DNA): TGTGCCATCAGTGAGTCGTGGTCGAACCAAGAGACCCAGTACTTC. Translated, it gives CAISESWSNQETQYF.

The rearrangement joins TRBV6-2 or TRBV6-3 to TRBJ2-7; the match to TRBD1 covers 7 bases. In germline, CDR1 is MNHEY, CDR2 SVGEGT. V dropped 6 bases and J dropped 0; count of bases not matched to a gene: 11. The CDR3 runs to 16 residues. CDR3 DNA sequence: TGTGCCAGCAGACTTCAATGGACAGGCGGCTCCTACGAGCAGTACTTC. Translating it yields CASRLQWTGGSYEQYF.

This chain links TRBV7-2 with TRBJ2-7; tentatively, D is TRBD1 or TRBD2 (6 bases each). Germline V CDR1 and CDR2: SGHTA, FQGNSA. V lost 5 bases and J 7 bases, leaving 24 bases between the germline ends. This CDR3 has 16 residues. The CDR3 loop reads CASSVRGAGSLGEQYF. In DNA form, the CDR3 reads TGTGCCAGCAGCGTTAGGGGGGCTGGATCTCTTGGGGAGCAGTACTTC.

The chain recombines TRBV2 with TRBJ2-3, with D unresolved. The CDR3 runs 15 residues. Germline V gene data show CDR1 as SNHLY and CDR2 as FYNNEI. V was shortened by 9 bases and J by 2 bases, with 18 bases between the two germline ends. Here the CDR3 reads CARQSGSYITDTQYF. CDR3 in DNA: TGTGCCAGGCAGTCGGGCTCTTACATCACAGATACGCAGTATTTT.

V and J are TRBV2 and TRBJ2-1; tentatively, D is TRBD2 (5 bases). The CDR3 runs to 14 residues. Between the trimmed V and J ends, which lost 7 bases and 0 bases, there was a span of 10 bases. Germline V gene data show CDR1 as SNHLY and CDR2 as FYNNEI. This CDR3 reads CASNIGNSYNEQFF. Written as DNA, the CDR3 is TGTGCCAGCAACATCGGGAACTCCTACAATGAGCAGTTCTTC.

V is TRBV7-9 and J is TRBJ1-1; 11 nucleotides match TRBD1. With 6 bases clipped from V and 4 bases from J, the junction kept 7 bases outside the gene matches. The CDR3 consists of 15 residues. Germline assignment: CDR1 SEHNR and CDR2 FQNEAQ (reference sequence). CDR3 sequence: CASRQTGTGGTEAFF. The CDR3 coding sequence is TGTGCCAGCAGACAGACCGGGACAGGGGGCACTGAAGCTTTCTTT.

This chain uses TRBV7-9 with TRBJ2-3; D possibly corresponds to TRBD2 (6 bases). The CDR3 contains 16 residues. Germline V gene data show CDR1 as SEHNR and CDR2 as FQNEAQ (reference sequence). Trimming took off 0 bases at V and 0 bases at J, with 10 bases between the two ends. The CDR3: CASSLAVGTSTDTQYF. As DNA, the CDR3 is TGTGCCAGCAGCTTAGCGGTTGGGACTAGCACAGATACGCAGTATTTT.

The rearrangement uses TRBV25-1 and TRBJ2-3; D might be TRBD2 (7 bases). With 3 bases removed from V and 0 bases from J, the gap between germline ends came to 16 bases. Germline V gene lookup returns CDR1 MGHDK and CDR2 SYGVNS. The CDR3 extends over 17 amino acids. CDR3 in amino acids: CASSDPRGAGSTDTQYF. The CDR3 nucleotides read TGTGCCAGCAGTGACCCACGGGGGGCAGGGAGCACAGATACGCAGTATTTT. Drawing the rest from reference TRBV25-1 and TRBJ2-3, the complete variable domain is EADIYQTPRYLVIGTGKKITLECSQTMGHDKMYWYQQDPGMELHLIHYSYGVNSTEKGDLSSESTVSRIRTEHFPLTLESARPSHTSQYLCASSDPRGAGSTDTQYFGPGTRLTVL.

This chain joins TRBV10-3 and TRBJ1-2, with 7 bases fitting TRBD1. CDR3 length: 14 residues. Germline trimming cut 6 bases from V and 8 bases from J; bases unmatched to any gene: 12. CDR1 is ENHRY and CDR2 is SYGVKD in the germline V gene. In nucleotides, the CDR3 is TGTGCCATCAGCAAAGGACAGGCTCTTACAGGCTACACCTTC. It encodes CAISKGQALTGYTF.

V is TRBV6-5 and J is TRBJ2-6; D is tentatively TRBD1 or TRBD2 (6 bases each). V lost 4 bases to trimming and J lost 0 bases, with 19 bases between them. Germline V gives CDR1 MNHEY, CDR2 SVGAGI. The CDR3 sequence is 19 residues long. The CDR3 loop reads CASSSRRDNRLSGANVLTF. CDR3 bases: TGTGCCAGCAGTTCCAGGCGGGACAATCGCCTCTCTGGGGCCAACGTCCTGACTTTC.

Only a few counts were recorded for this clonotype. The chain combines TRBV20-1 with TRBJ1-2; D possibly corresponds to TRBD1 (6 bases). The germline V and J ends were trimmed by 5 bases and 4 bases, with 14 bases remaining between them. The CDR3 contains 13 residues. The germline CDR1 and CDR2 sequences are DFQATT and SNEGSKA (reference sequence). The CDR3 sequence is CSAQEDSSYGYTF. In DNA form, the CDR3 reads TGCAGTGCTCAAGAGGACAGCTCCTATGGCTACACCTTC.

V and J are TRBV12-3 or TRBV12-4 and TRBJ2-7; 10 bases map to TRBD1. The end of the DNA fits TRBJ2-5 better, so the J call may be wrong. This CDR3 has 15 residues. The CDR3 spells CASSFEGQGKATQYF. In nucleotides, the CDR3 is TGTGCCAGCAGTTTCGAGGGACAGGGGAAGGCGACCCAGTACTTC.

This clonotype was seen just once. The rearrangement links TRBV9 to TRBJ1-5; D is unresolved. The ends were cut back, 0 bases at V and 1 base at J, with 11 bases in the middle. This CDR3 has 16 residues. Germline-derived CDR1 and CDR2 are SGDLS and YYNGEE. In DNA form, the CDR3 reads TGTGCCAGCAGCGTAGGTCAAAGGTTGAGCAATCAGCCCCAGCATTTT. It encodes CASSVGQRLSNQPQHF.

The chain carries TRBV7-9 and TRBJ2-4; no definite D call. The J call may be incorrect, as the DNA end agrees better with TRBJ2-7. This CDR3 has 14 residues. Germline V gene data show CDR1 as SEHNR and CDR2 as FQNEAQ (reference sequence). The CDR3 protein is CASSFDGISYEQYF. The CDR3 DNA reads as TGTGCCAGCAGCTTCGACGGTATCTCCTACGAGCAGTACTTC.

V usage is TRBV3-1 and J usage is TRBJ2-7; D is unclear. Germline loops: CDR1 LGHDT, CDR2 YNNKEL (reference sequence). There are 12 residues in the CDR3. V lost 0 bases to trimming and J lost 5 bases, with 5 bases between them. CDR3 DNA: TGTGCCAGCAGCCAAGATCACCACGAGCAGTACTTC. As protein: CASSQDHHEQYF.

The chain joins TRBV6-2 or TRBV6-3 to TRBJ1-1; D remains unclear. Germline CDR1 reads MNHEY; CDR2 reads SVGEGT. V shed 7 bases and J shed 7 bases, with 10 bases lying between them. This CDR3 spans 11 amino acids. The CDR3 bases are TGTGCCAGCAAAAAGGCCGGTGAAGCTTTCTTT. Protein product: CASKKAGEAFF.